This T cell receptor beta chain originates from a study of vaccination effects on CD4 cells after COVID-19. About the study: Before any sequencing was done, the ViraFEST assay used viral peptide pools to expand antigen-specific CD4+ T cells. The median interval between the second dose and post-vaccine sampling was 72 days.

General observations from the study: Convalescent patients were few in the study, and early post-infection timepoints were absent.

With regard to this clone: Its antigen is unknown.

Generated by immunoSEQ multiplex PCR, the TCRdb table keeps only in-frame clones and is missing some. The sample holds 65,000 to 90,000 clones, 73% seen once. CDR3 length: 15 residues. V was pared by 1 base and J by 0 bases, with 7 bases between. CDR1 is SNHLY and CDR2 is FYNNEI in the germline V gene. On roughly day 10 of culture, CD4+ T cells were separated out. Two-dose BNT162b2 or mRNA-1273 vaccination was given to participants. The rearrangement uses TRBV2 and TRBJ2-1; D not resolved. This specimen was CD4+ T cells from PBMCs cultured without peptide, taken after COVID-19 vaccination. This sequence was found in a human donor who received a COVID-19 vaccine. CDR3 nucleotide sequence: TGTGCCAGCAGTGAAGACAGAGTCTCCTACAATGAGCAGTTCTTC. Encoded protein: CASSEDRVSYNEQFF.